These 23 T cell receptor beta chains were all obtained from the same sample, sequenced in a study of blood T cells in healthy people across ages. The authors ran a second PCR of 7 to 11 cycles using a sample-barcoded 5' primer and a J-beta primer mix. One entry per CDR3 protein, called by TCRdb with MiXCR from the 5' RACE reads. The sample consists of hundreds of thousands of distinct CDR3 sequences, around 48% of them appearing once. Source material: blood. The receptors come from a woman aged 55-69 years in good health.

This clonotype was recorded a few times. The chain employs TRBV20-1 and TRBJ2-5; 10 nucleotides agree with TRBD2. The CDR3 runs to 14 residues. Germline CDR1 reads DFQATT; CDR2 reads SNEGSKA (reference sequence). Trimming took 0 bases from V and 5 from J; bases not matched to a gene: 3. Here the CDR3 reads CSARDLAGEETQYF. For the CDR3, the DNA is TGCAGTGCTAGAGATCTAGCGGGAGAGGAGACCCAGTACTTC.

The chain uses TRBV28 and TRBJ1-2; perhaps TRBD1 as D (6 bases). The CDR3 runs 13 residues. Germline CDR1 and CDR2: MDHEN and SYDVKM. Deletions cut 6 bases from V and 6 bases from J, with 14 bases between. The CDR3 loop reads CASSSGQKDGYTF. The CDR3 DNA follows: TGTGCCAGCAGCTCCGGACAGAAGGATGGCTACACCTTC.

The chain is built from TRBV5-1 and TRBJ2-3; D is possibly TRBD2 (6 bases). The V gene's germline CDR1 is SGHRS and CDR2 YFSETQ. V lost 0 bases and J 5 bases, leaving 13 bases between the germline ends. The CDR3 is 15 residues long. In DNA, the CDR3 is TGCGCCAGCAGCTTGGGTGGGACTCCGGTAGATACGCAGTATTTT. It is translated as CASSLGGTPVDTQYF.

Ten or more counts support this clonotype. The V call is TRBV4-3, the J call TRBJ1-6; D is perhaps TRBD1 (5 bases). Per germline, CDR1 LGHNA and CDR2 YSLEER. The CDR3 sequence is 13 residues long. V lost 4 bases, J lost 9 bases, and 10 bases lay in between. CDR3 protein: CASSPMGGSPLHF. Here the CDR3 DNA reads TGCGCCAGCAGCCCCATGGGGGGTTCACCCCTCCACTTT.

This clonotype was counted many times. The chain joins TRBV7-9 to TRBJ1-1; D unclear. Germline assignment: CDR1 SEHNR and CDR2 FQNEAQ (reference sequence). The CDR3 length is 13 residues. V was pared by 3 bases and J by 6 bases, with 11 bases between. The CDR3 is CASSLDGRPEAFF. CDR3 DNA: TGTGCCAGCAGCTTGGACGGGCGTCCTGAAGCTTTCTTT. Based on the CDR3 plus reference TRBV7-9 and TRBJ1-1, the full variable domain is DTGVSQNPRHKITKRGQNVTFRCDPISEHNRLYWYRQTLGQGPEFLTYFQNEAQLEKSRLLSDRFSAERPKGSFSTLEIQRTEQGDSAMYLCASSLDGRPEAFFGQGTRLTVV.

The rearrangement joins TRBV25-1 to TRBJ2-5, with 11 bases lining up with TRBD1. Germline trimming cut 2 bases from V and 5 bases from J; bases unmatched to any gene: 4. Germline V gives CDR1 MGHDK, CDR2 SYGVNS. The CDR3 loop spans 15 amino acids. The CDR3 here is CASSEGQGAWETQYF. DNA of the CDR3: TGTGCCAGCAGTGAAGGACAGGGGGCCTGGGAGACCCAGTACTTC.

This clonotype occurred a few times. The chain uses TRBV5-1 and TRBJ2-4; D unclear. Germline CDR1 and CDR2: SGHRS and YFSETQ. V was trimmed by 7 bases and J by 6 bases, leaving 17 bases between them. CDR3 size: 14 residues. CDR3 in amino acids: CASSPLNRGNIQYF. The CDR3 nucleotides read TGCGCCAGCTCGCCCCTGAACCGCGGAAACATTCAGTACTTC. The whole variable domain, remainder taken from reference TRBV5-1 and TRBJ2-4, is KAGVTQTPRYLIKTRGQQVTLSCSPISGHRSVSWYQQTPGQGLQFLFEYFSETQRNKGNFPGRFSGRQFSNSRSEMNVSTLELGDSALYLCASSPLNRGNIQYFGAGTRLSVL.

V gene TRBV6-2 or TRBV6-3 combines with J gene TRBJ2-1; unclear D gene. The CDR3 spans 12 residues. CDR1 MNHEY and CDR2 SVGEGT come from the germline V gene. V lost 6 bases to trimming and J lost 8 bases, with 11 bases between them. The CDR3 loop is CASRRDLDEQFF. The CDR3 nucleotides are TGTGCCAGCAGACGAGACTTGGATGAGCAGTTCTTC.

A remark on this clonotype: At one end, the junction sequence differs from germline, possibly due to a read error. The chain is built from TRBV20-1 and TRBJ2-3, with TRBD2 as a possible D gene (7 bases). This CDR3 has 17 residues. Per the germline V gene, CDR1 is DFQATT and CDR2 is SNEGSKA (reference sequence). CDR3 in DNA: TGCAGTGCTAGAGTTAGGGGGGGAGCGACTAGCACGGATACGCAGTATTTT. This encodes CSARVRGGATSTDTQYF.

This clonotype was found once. This sequence joins TRBV15 and TRBJ2-5, with 10 bases lining up with TRBD1. The end of the DNA is better explained by TRBJ2-7, so the J call may be wrong. Germline V CDR1 and CDR2: LNHNV, YYDKDF (reference sequence). The CDR3 is 15 residues long. The CDR3 DNA reads TGTGCCACCAGCAACGCCGGGACAGGGGCCTACGAGCAGTACTTC. Its translation is CATSNAGTGAYEQYF.

J is TRBJ2-1 and V is TRBV9; 9 nucleotides match TRBD2. CDR1 SGDLS and CDR2 YYNGEE come from the germline V gene. The CDR3 runs to 14 residues. V shed 2 bases, J shed 5 bases, and the junction held 2 bases outside the gene matches. CDR3 nucleotide sequence: TGTGCCAGCAGCGTTAGCGGGAGAAACAATGAGCAGTTCTTC. Translating gives CASSVSGRNNEQFF.

The genes are TRBV5-1 and TRBJ2-3; 7 bases fit TRBD1. The germline V gene has CDR1 SGHRS and CDR2 YFSETQ. The CDR3 is 15 amino acids. V lost 3 bases to trimming and J lost 6 bases; unmatched junction nucleotides: 10. In nucleotides, the CDR3 is TGCGCCAGCAGCTCAATGACAGGGACAAGCGATACGCAGTATTTT. It encodes CASSSMTGTSDTQYF.

The gene calls are TRBV20-1 and TRBJ2-7; D may be TRBD1 or TRBD2 (6 bases each). Trimming removed 3 bases at V and 7 bases at J, with 31 bases between. The CDR3 has 18 residues. Germline V gene data show CDR1 as DFQATT and CDR2 as SNEGSKA (reference sequence). CDR3 DNA: TGCAGTGCTAGGGGGGGCCGGAAACCTGTCTCTAGTTCGGGGGAGCAGTACTTC. It codes for CSARGGRKPVSSSGEQYF.

This rearrangement joins TRBV20-1 to TRBJ2-1; D remains unclear. The CDR3 totals 12 residues. Trimming took 4 bases from V and 0 from J, leaving 4 bases between them. Germline CDR1 is DFQATT and CDR2 is SNEGSKA (reference sequence). In DNA, the CDR3 is TGCAGTGCTACAGACTCCTACAATGAGCAGTTCTTC. It translates to CSATDSYNEQFF.

The chain employs TRBV2 and TRBJ1-1; D gene uncertain. Germline-derived CDR1 and CDR2 are SNHLY and FYNNEI. Trimming took off 9 bases at V and 4 bases at J, with 15 bases between the two ends. The CDR3 loop spans 13 amino acids. The CDR3 is CARTSAGGTEAFF. The CDR3 DNA reads TGTGCCAGGACTTCCGCGGGAGGCACTGAAGCTTTCTTT.

The V gene is TRBV5-1, the J gene TRBJ2-1; possibly TRBD1 or TRBD2 for D (7 bases each). The J call may be incorrect, as the DNA end agrees better with TRBJ2-7. Germline V gene lookup returns CDR1 SGHRS and CDR2 YFSETQ. The CDR3 length is 17 residues. CDR3: CASSLPETGRGYNEQYF. In nucleotides, the CDR3 is TGCGCCAGCAGCTTGCCGGAGACAGGGCGGGGGTACAATGAGCAGTACTTC.

V gene TRBV3-1 combines with J gene TRBJ2-7; 8 bases match TRBD2. Germline-derived CDR1 and CDR2 are LGHDT and YNNKEL (reference sequence). V was clipped by 2 bases and J by 4 bases; unmatched bases: 10. The CDR3 covers 16 residues. The CDR3 reads CASSQLPGLGAYEQYF. The CDR3 nucleotides are TGTGCCAGCAGCCAATTACCGGGACTAGGTGCTTACGAGCAGTACTTC.

Turning to this clonotype: Relative to the germline gene, one junction end is altered; a read error may explain this. DNA for the CDR3: TGTAGTGCTAGAGATCTCGGGATGGCCGGGAGACAGTACTTC. It codes for CSARDLGMAGRQYF. The chain is built from TRBV20-1 and TRBJ2-7; D possibly corresponds to TRBD2 (6 bases). This CDR3 has 14 amino acids. Germline-derived CDR1 and CDR2 are DFQATT and SNEGSKA (reference sequence).

The V and J genes are TRBV4-2 and TRBJ2-1; 8 bases are shared with TRBD2. The CDR3 is 16 residues long. The V gene's germline CDR1 is LGHNA and CDR2 YNFKEQ. J gave up 6 bases and V 4 bases, and 11 bases lay outside the gene matches. CDR3 protein: CASSLLSGRKLNEQFF. The CDR3 region has the DNA TGTGCCAGCAGCCTACTCAGCGGGAGAAAGCTCAATGAGCAGTTCTTC.

V gene TRBV2 combines with J gene TRBJ1-2; D remains ambiguous. CDR3 length: 10 amino acids. Germline V gene data show CDR1 as SNHLY and CDR2 as FYNNEI. CDR3 bases: TGTGCAGGCAGTGAATCTGGCTACACCTTC. Protein product: CAGSESGYTF.

The chain has TRBV5-6 and TRBJ2-7, with TRBD2 identical over 12 bases. Per the germline V gene, CDR1 is SGHDT and CDR2 is YYEEEE. This CDR3 comprises 15 residues. After removal of 4 bases from V and 1 base from J, the junction contained 3 bases not matched to a gene. The CDR3 DNA reads TGTGCCAGCAGCATTACTAGCGGGAGGTCCTACGAGCAGTACTTC. Translating it yields CASSITSGRSYEQYF.

V and J are TRBV12-5 and TRBJ1-2; D unclear. The V end was cut by 5 bases, the J end by 5 bases, with 12 bases between. The CDR3 extends over 13 amino acids. Germline CDR1 LGHNT, CDR2 FRNRAP. The CDR3 reads CASGTGSHYGYTF. The CDR3 DNA reads as TGTGCTAGTGGTACCGGGTCTCATTATGGCTACACCTTC. Full variable domain (rest looked up from reference TRBV12-5 and TRBJ1-2): DARVTQTPRHKVTEMGQEVTMRCQPILGHNTVFWYRQTMMQGLELLAYFRNRAPLDDSGMPKDRFSAEMPDATLATLKIQPSEPRDSAVYFCASGTGSHYGYTFGSGTRLTVV.

This sequence joins TRBV7-9 and TRBJ2-5; TRBD1 is a possible D gene (5 bases). The DNA matches TRBJ2-7 better at its end, which makes the J call doubtful. The CDR3 is 17 residues long. Per the germline V gene, CDR1 is SEHNR and CDR2 is FQNEAQ (reference sequence). CDR3 nucleotide sequence: TGTGCCAGCAGCTTAGGACAGTCGGGTTATGTTGACCACGAGCAGTACTTC. The encoded protein is CASSLGQSGYVDHEQYF.